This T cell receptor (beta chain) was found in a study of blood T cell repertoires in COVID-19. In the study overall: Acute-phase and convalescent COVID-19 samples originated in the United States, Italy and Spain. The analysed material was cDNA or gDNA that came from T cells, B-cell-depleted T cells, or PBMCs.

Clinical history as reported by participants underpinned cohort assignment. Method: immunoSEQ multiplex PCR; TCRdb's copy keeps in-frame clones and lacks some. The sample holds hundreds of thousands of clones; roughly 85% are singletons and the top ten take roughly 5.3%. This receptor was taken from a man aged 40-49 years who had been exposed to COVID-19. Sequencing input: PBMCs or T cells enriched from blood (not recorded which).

The CDR3 region has the DNA TGCGCCAGCAGCACGGATACAGGGGGCGGCTATGGCTACACCTTC. Translated: CASSTDTGGGYGYTF. The rearrangement uses TRBV5-1 and TRBJ1-2, with 9 bases identical to TRBD1. CDR1 SGHRS and CDR2 YFSETQ come from the germline V gene. The CDR3 covers 15 residues. V was pared by 4 bases and J by 4 bases, with 8 bases of the junction left unmatched.